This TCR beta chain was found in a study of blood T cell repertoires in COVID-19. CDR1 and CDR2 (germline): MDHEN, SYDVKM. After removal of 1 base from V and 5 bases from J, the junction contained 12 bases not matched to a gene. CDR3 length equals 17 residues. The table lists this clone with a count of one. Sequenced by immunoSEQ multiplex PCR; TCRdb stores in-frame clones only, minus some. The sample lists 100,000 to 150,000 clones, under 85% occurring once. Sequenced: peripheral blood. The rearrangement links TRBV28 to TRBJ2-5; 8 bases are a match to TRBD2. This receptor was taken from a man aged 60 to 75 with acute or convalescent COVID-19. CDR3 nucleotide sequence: TGTGCCAGCAGTTTATCCCCCTCGAGCGGGGGCTGGGAGACCCAGTACTTC. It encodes CASSLSPSSGGWETQYF.